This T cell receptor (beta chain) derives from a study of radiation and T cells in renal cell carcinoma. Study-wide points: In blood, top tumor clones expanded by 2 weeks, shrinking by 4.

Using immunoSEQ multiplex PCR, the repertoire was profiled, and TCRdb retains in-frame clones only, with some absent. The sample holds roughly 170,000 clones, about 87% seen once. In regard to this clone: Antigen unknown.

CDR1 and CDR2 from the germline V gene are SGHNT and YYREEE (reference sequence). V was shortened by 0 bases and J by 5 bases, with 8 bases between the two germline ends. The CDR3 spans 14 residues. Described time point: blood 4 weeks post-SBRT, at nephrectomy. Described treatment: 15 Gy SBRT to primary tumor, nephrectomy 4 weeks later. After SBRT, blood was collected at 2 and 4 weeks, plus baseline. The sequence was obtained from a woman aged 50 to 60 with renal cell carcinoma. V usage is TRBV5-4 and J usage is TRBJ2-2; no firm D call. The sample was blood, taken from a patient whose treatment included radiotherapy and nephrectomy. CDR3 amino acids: CASSLGELTGELFF. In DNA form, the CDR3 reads TGTGCCAGCAGCTTGGGAGAACTAACCGGGGAGCTGTTTTTT.